Below, 23 T cell receptor beta chains from the same sample are listed, as sequenced in a study of shared T cell receptors in the human thymus. Measured with immunoSEQ multiplex PCR; TCRdb has only the in-frame clones, and not every one. Here the sample spans about 380,000 clones, approximately 95% being singletons. The sequenced sample was thymocytes. All receptors derive from a human donor.

The chain links TRBV7-9 to TRBJ2-3; D remains ambiguous. Trimming cost V 2 bases and J 2 bases, with 17 bases left between them. This CDR3 spans 17 amino acids. Germline CDR1 and CDR2: SEHNR and FQNEAQ (reference sequence). For the CDR3, the DNA is TGTGCCAGCAGCTTAAACAGCTATCTGTTCCTCACAGATACGCAGTATTTT. This sequence encodes CASSLNSYLFLTDTQYF.

V is TRBV14 and J is TRBJ1-1; unclear D gene. The germline gives CDR1 SGHDN, CDR2 FVKESK. V was trimmed by 2 bases and J by 1 base, leaving 11 bases between them. The CDR3 has 15 amino acids. CDR3 nucleotide sequence: TGTGCCAGCAGCCAATATGTCACCCCGAACACTGAAGCTTTCTTT. This encodes CASSQYVTPNTEAFF.

The V gene is TRBV4-1, the J gene TRBJ2-3, with TRBD2 matching over 8 bases. Trimming at V came to 1 base and at J to 3 bases, leaving 6 bases not matched to a gene. Germline V gene sequence: CDR1 MGHRA, CDR2 YSYEKL. CDR3 size: 16 residues. The CDR3 region is CASSQASGSETDTQYF. The CDR3 DNA sequence: TGCGCCAGCAGCCAAGCCAGCGGGAGCGAGACAGATACGCAGTATTTT.

This sequence joins TRBV28 and TRBJ1-2, with 8 nucleotides matching TRBD1. CDR1 and CDR2 (germline): MDHEN, SYDVKM. This CDR3 has 18 amino acids. Losses at the gene ends were 5 bases for V and 6 bases for J; bases not matched to a gene: 20. CDR3 nucleotides: TGTGCCAGCAGTCCGCTGGGGTGGGGGACAGGTCAGCCCGATGGCTACACCTTC. This sequence encodes CASSPLGWGTGQPDGYTF.

This sequence joins TRBV14 and TRBJ2-2; TRBD2 matches 12 bases. The CDR3 runs 18 residues. Germline-derived CDR1 and CDR2 are SGHDN and FVKESK. V shed 4 bases and J 1 base; nucleotides not matched to a gene: 7. Written as DNA, the CDR3 is TGTGCCAGCAGCCGCCGACTAGCGGGAGAGGAGAACACCGGGGAGCTGTTTTTT. Translating it yields CASSRRLAGEENTGELFF.

V usage is TRBV19 and J usage is TRBJ1-1, with D tentatively TRBD1 (6 bases). Germline V lookup: CDR1 LNHDA, CDR2 SQIVND (reference sequence). The V and J ends lost 7 bases and 0 bases respectively, with 12 bases between them. CDR3 length: 14 residues. The CDR3 nucleotides read TGTGCCAGTATCCCCGACAGGATGAACACTGAAGCTTTCTTT. As protein: CASIPDRMNTEAFF.

This chain joins TRBV15 and TRBJ2-5; D is unresolved. The CDR3 loop spans 18 amino acids. From germline, CDR1 is LNHNV and CDR2 YYDKDF (reference sequence). V lost 0 bases, J lost 2 bases, and 19 bases lay in between. The DNA for the CDR3 is TGTGCCACCAGCAGAGATCACAGCCGGGCTGTTTTACAAGAGACCCAGTACTTC. Translating gives CATSRDHSRAVLQETQYF.

In its sample, this clone was seen a few times. V gene TRBV7-2 combines with J gene TRBJ1-2; tentative D call: TRBD1 (5 bases). Trimming shortened V by 5 bases and J by 4 bases, and 20 bases separated the two germline ends. The CDR3 sequence is 16 residues long. The germline gives CDR1 SGHTA, CDR2 FQGNSA. The CDR3 DNA is TGTGCCAGCAGCCCGGGCCCGGGACGCCAGAGCTATGGCTACACCTTC. Protein product: CASSPGPGRQSYGYTF.

The chain employs TRBV6-5 and TRBJ1-2; 8 nucleotides align to TRBD1. Germline CDR1 MNHEY, CDR2 SVGAGI. The CDR3 covers 16 residues. V trimming: 0 bases; J trimming: 5 bases; junction bases outside the gene matches: 8. The CDR3 loop is CASSYSRSTGVYGYTF. In DNA form, the CDR3 reads TGTGCCAGCAGTTACTCCCGATCGACAGGGGTTTATGGCTACACCTTC.

The chain links TRBV2 to TRBJ1-1; no clear D gene. Germline CDR1 reads SNHLY; CDR2 reads FYNNEI. Deletions cut 5 bases from V and 5 bases from J, with 24 bases between. The CDR3 is 17 amino acids. DNA of the CDR3: TGTGCCAGCAGTAAACGGGCAGAAAACCTCGATGGGACTGAAGCTTTCTTT. It specifies CASSKRAENLDGTEAFF.

The J gene is TRBJ1-2, the V gene TRBV25-1; 7 positions agree with TRBD1. V lost 0 bases to trimming and J lost 3 bases; unmatched junction nucleotides: 7. Germline CDR1 reads MGHDK; CDR2 reads SYGVNS. This CDR3 region has 16 residues. DNA of the CDR3: TGTGCCAGCAGTGAATATGTACCGCAGGGGGACTATGGCTACACCTTC. It is translated as CASSEYVPQGDYGYTF.

The CDR3 region has the DNA TGTGCCAGCAGCGTAGGGTTAAGGGATTCCTACAATGAGCAGTTCTTC. This codes for CASSVGLRDSYNEQFF. V and J are TRBV9 and TRBJ2-1, with D unresolved. The CDR3 runs 16 residues. Germline CDR1 SGDLS, CDR2 YYNGEE. Deletions cut 0 bases from V and 1 base from J, with 11 bases between.

The gene calls are TRBV27 and TRBJ2-7; no clear D gene. In germline, CDR1 is MNHEY, CDR2 SMNVEV (reference sequence). Between the trimmed V and J ends, which lost 4 bases and 7 bases, there was a span of 14 bases. The CDR3 is made up of 13 amino acids. In nucleotides, the CDR3 is TGTGCCAGCAGTTCCCCCCCCTGGGAAGAGCAGTACTTC. This sequence encodes CASSSPPWEEQYF.

The CDR3 protein is CASSPPQTDYEQYF. The CDR3 nucleotides read TGTGCCAGCTCACCACCCCAGACAGACTACGAGCAGTACTTC. The genes are TRBV18 and TRBJ2-7, with a weak D call TRBD1 (5 bases). CDR1 and CDR2 from the germline V gene are KGHSH and LQKENI. V lost 0 bases to trimming and J lost 3 bases, with 9 bases between them. This CDR3 has 14 amino acids.

CDR3 sequence: CASSQDPLSGRVLNEQFF. The CDR3 nucleotides are TGTGCCAGCAGCCAAGACCCGCTTAGCGGGAGGGTTTTGAATGAGCAGTTCTTC. The J gene is TRBJ2-1, the V gene TRBV4-2, with 11 bases identical to TRBD2. The germline CDR1 and CDR2 sequences are LGHNA and YNFKEQ. The CDR3 contains 18 residues. The J segment lost 7 bases and the V segment lost 0 bases, leaving 11 bases of the junction unmatched.

This chain joins TRBV28 and TRBJ2-7, with D possibly being TRBD1 (6 bases). From germline, CDR1 is MDHEN and CDR2 SYDVKM. The CDR3 has 13 residues. Between the trimmed V and J ends, which lost 2 bases and 2 bases, there was a span of 7 bases. The CDR3 DNA sequence: TGTGCCAGCAGTTTAACAGGGCCCTACGAGCAGTACTTC. Its protein product is CASSLTGPYEQYF.

The V gene is TRBV5-1, the J gene TRBJ2-7; 12 nucleotides align to TRBD2. V was clipped by 3 bases and J by 5 bases; unmatched bases: 15. Per germline, CDR1 SGHRS and CDR2 YFSETQ. This CDR3 contains 18 residues. CDR3 protein: CASSSRILLAGGPNEQYF. Written as DNA, the CDR3 is TGCGCCAGCAGCTCCCGAATTCTTCTAGCGGGAGGGCCTAACGAGCAGTACTTC. The variable domain in full, with the rest retrieved from reference TRBV5-1 and TRBJ2-7, is KAGVTQTPRYLIKTRGQQVTLSCSPISGHRSVSWYQQTPGQGLQFLFEYFSETQRNKGNFPGRFSGRQFSNSRSEMNVSTLELGDSALYLCASSSRILLAGGPNEQYFGPGTRLTVT.

The rearrangement links TRBV9 to TRBJ2-1; TRBD2 matches at 13 bases. The V gene's germline CDR1 is SGDLS and CDR2 YYNGEE. This CDR3 contains 15 residues. J gave up 7 bases and V 4 bases, and 5 bases lay outside the gene matches. CDR3 bases: TGTGCCAGCAGCAAGACTAGCGGGAGGAGGAATGAGCAGTTCTTC. This encodes CASSKTSGRRNEQFF.

This chain joins TRBV18 and TRBJ1-3; D is ambiguous. With 4 bases removed from V and 1 base from J, the gap between germline ends came to 8 bases. The CDR3 is 14 amino acids. Per the germline V gene, CDR1 is KGHSH and CDR2 is LQKENI. CDR3 sequence: CASSQPFSGNTIYF. CDR3 bases: TGTGCCAGCTCACAGCCCTTTTCTGGAAACACCATATATTTT.

This chain links TRBV5-1 with TRBJ2-7, with TRBD2 matching over 8 bases. The germline CDR1 and CDR2 sequences are SGHRS and YFSETQ. The CDR3 covers 15 residues. V dropped 1 base and J dropped 5; count of bases not matched to a gene: 8. CDR3 region: CASSLIPFSGNEQYF. Written as DNA, the CDR3 is TGCGCCAGCAGCTTGATACCTTTTAGCGGGAACGAGCAGTACTTC.

The V call is TRBV30, the J call TRBJ2-1; no definite D call. The V gene's germline CDR1 is GTSNPN and CDR2 SVGIG (reference sequence). The CDR3 is 10 residues long. With 7 bases removed from V and 10 bases from J, the gap between germline ends came to 11 bases. CDR3 protein: CASSTPEQFF. The CDR3 DNA sequence: TGTGCCTCATCCACGCCGGAGCAGTTCTTC.

The table lists this clone with a count of one. The chain combines TRBV27 with TRBJ2-1; D ambiguous. Looked up from germline, CDR1 is MNHEY and CDR2 is SMNVEV (reference sequence). The ends were cut back, 5 bases at V and 0 bases at J, with 8 bases in the middle. The CDR3 spans 14 residues. The CDR3 region is CASSLADSYNEQFF. The CDR3 DNA sequence: TGTGCCAGCAGTCTTGCGGACTCCTACAATGAGCAGTTCTTC.

The rearrangement uses TRBV27 and TRBJ2-3; D is uncertain. Germline CDR1 and CDR2: MNHEY and SMNVEV (reference sequence). CDR3 length equals 14 residues. V was trimmed by 7 bases and J by 4 bases, leaving 15 bases between them. The CDR3 is CASISTMGPDTQYF. The CDR3 DNA reads TGTGCCAGCATTTCAACTATGGGCCCAGATACGCAGTATTTT.